These 14 T cell receptor beta chains were all obtained from the same sample, sequenced in a study of control samples from healthy donors and cancer patients (dated by TCRdb to 2020 to 2021). Receptors were amplified or captured by the immunoSEQ multiplex PCR assay. TCRdb obtained this table from immuneACCESS and retained in-frame rearrangements with V and J assigned. These tables miss some clones; where compared with another copy, unresolved V genes account for less than half of the shortfall, and the remainder is unexplained. The sample has roughly 130,000 clones on record, 90% of them singletons. Approximately 2.7% of the sample goes to the ten largest clones. Sequencing input: blood. The receptors derive from a man younger than 30 in good health.

The chain uses TRBV5-1 and TRBJ1-2, with D possibly matching TRBD1 (5 bases). The ends were cut back, 1 base at V and 0 bases at J, with 10 bases in the middle. The germline gives CDR1 SGHRS, CDR2 YFSETQ. The CDR3 extends over 15 amino acids. The DNA for the CDR3 is TGCGCCAGCAGCTTGATGGGGGGTTCTAACTATGGCTACACCTTC. It is translated as CASSLMGGSNYGYTF. Full variable domain (rest looked up from reference TRBV5-1 and TRBJ1-2): KAGVTQTPRYLIKTRGQQVTLSCSPISGHRSVSWYQQTPGQGLQFLFEYFSETQRNKGNFPGRFSGRQFSNSRSEMNVSTLELGDSALYLCASSLMGGSNYGYTFGSGTRLTVV.

This chain joins TRBV6-5 and TRBJ1-4; weak D call: TRBD1 (5 bases). CDR3 length equals 14 residues. Germline CDR1 reads MNHEY; CDR2 reads SVGAGI. Between the trimmed V and J ends, which lost 8 bases and 3 bases, there was a span of 13 bases. The CDR3: CASRGGIANEKLFF. For the CDR3, the DNA is TGTGCCAGCCGCGGGGGGATCGCTAATGAAAAACTGTTTTTT.

The chain couples TRBV12-3 or TRBV12-4 to TRBJ2-2, with D possibly matching TRBD1 (5 bases). CDR3 length equals 13 residues. Between the trimmed V and J ends, which lost 7 bases and 7 bases, there was a span of 13 bases. CDR3 DNA: TGTGCCAGCACCCCAGGGTTTGGCGGGGAGCTGTTTTTT. This gives the protein CASTPGFGGELFF.

The rearrangement uses TRBV7-2 and TRBJ1-3, with D uncertain. V lost 1 base to trimming and J lost 3 bases, with 7 bases between them. Germline V CDR1 and CDR2: SGHTA, FQGNSA. The CDR3 extends over 14 amino acids. This chain's CDR3 is CASSLDRGGNTIYF. The CDR3 nucleotides read TGTGCCAGCAGCTTAGACCGGGGTGGAAACACCATATATTTT.

The rearrangement links TRBV27 to TRBJ2-1, with TRBD2 matching over 7 bases. Germline assignment: CDR1 MNHEY and CDR2 SMNVEV (reference sequence). The CDR3 covers 14 residues. The ends lost 3 bases at V and 5 bases at J; junction bases unmatched: 4. The CDR3 nucleotides read TGTGCCAGCAGTTTCGGGACTATTCACAATGAGCAGTTCTTC. Protein: CASSFGTIHNEQFF.

This chain uses TRBV7-2 with TRBJ2-7, with D perhaps TRBD1 or TRBD2 (5 bases each). Germline V gene lookup returns CDR1 SGHTA and CDR2 FQGNSA. The CDR3 is 14 amino acids. Trimming took off 4 bases at V and 2 bases at J, with 12 bases between the two ends. CDR3 sequence (DNA): TGTGCCAGCAGCTCAACCGGGGCCACCTACGAGCAGTACGTC. Protein product: CASSSTGATYEQYV.

This chain joins TRBV7-6 and TRBJ1-5; D uncertain. The CDR3 has 17 amino acids. Trimming took off 5 bases at V and 2 bases at J, with 19 bases between the two ends. In germline, CDR1 is SGHVS, CDR2 FNYEAQ. CDR3 region: CASSPDRAGVGNQPQHF. Here the CDR3 DNA reads TGTGCCAGCAGCCCTGACCGGGCGGGCGTCGGCAATCAGCCCCAGCATTTT.

The rearrangement uses TRBV19 and TRBJ2-2, with D possibly being TRBD2 (6 bases). The CDR3 spans 20 residues. V lost 5 bases, J lost 3 bases, and 28 bases lay in between. The germline CDR1 and CDR2 sequences are LNHDA and SQIVND (reference sequence). DNA of the CDR3: TGTGCCAGTAGTGCACACGTGGGGGAGGTCGAGTCAGATTACACCGGGGAGCTGTTTTTT. It encodes CASSAHVGEVESDYTGELFF.

This sequence joins TRBV21-1 and TRBJ1-5; the table's D gene call, TRBD1, was not cross checked with the DNA. TRBV21-1 is a documented pseudogene. CDR3 length equals 16 residues. The CDR3: CASSLWDRGTHQPQHF. CDR3 sequence (DNA): TGTGCCAGCAGCCTTTGGGACAGGGGGACCCATCAGCCCCAGCATTTT.

The V and J genes are TRBV5-1 and TRBJ2-7; D uncertain. V was cut by 0 bases and J by 0 bases, with 4 bases left in between. CDR3 length: 13 amino acids. The V gene's germline CDR1 is SGHRS and CDR2 YFSETQ. The CDR3 protein is CASSLGFSYEQYF. CDR3 sequence (DNA): TGCGCCAGCAGCTTGGGGTTCTCCTACGAGCAGTACTTC.

The rearrangement links TRBV14 to TRBJ1-1, with D uncertain. V was pared by 5 bases and J by 1 base, with 11 bases between. The CDR3 is 14 amino acids. In germline, CDR1 is SGHDN, CDR2 FVKESK. CDR3 region: CASSGLPGNTEAFF. The CDR3 coding sequence is TGTGCCAGCAGCGGGTTGCCCGGGAACACTGAAGCTTTCTTT. The full variable domain, with the rest looked up from reference TRBV14 and TRBJ1-1, is EAGVTQFPSHSVIEKGQTVTLRCDPISGHDNLYWYRRVMGKEIKFLLHFVKESKQDESGMPNNRFLAERTGGTYSTLKVQPAELEDSGVYFCASSGLPGNTEAFFGQGTRLTVV.

This clone was found once. The chain carries TRBV5-8 and TRBJ1-5; TRBD1 matches 10 bases. J lost 11 bases, V lost 0 bases, and 14 bases had no gene match. The germline CDR1 and CDR2 sequences are SGHTS and YDEGEE. The CDR3 has 17 amino acids. Here the CDR3 reads CASSLGGGDRGLMAQHF. Here the CDR3 DNA reads TGTGCCAGCAGCTTGGGAGGTGGGGACAGGGGATTAATGGCCCAGCATTTT.

This clone was recorded once. This chain joins TRBV6-5 and TRBJ2-7, with D tentatively TRBD1 (5 bases). The ends were cut back, 7 bases at V and 3 bases at J, with 16 bases in the middle. In germline, CDR1 is MNHEY, CDR2 SVGAGI. This CDR3 spans 14 amino acids. CDR3 sequence (DNA): TGTGCCAGCATAGGTGAGGCAGGGTTCTACGAGCAGTACTTC. Its protein is CASIGEAGFYEQYF.

The sample holds one count of this clone. The CDR3 DNA reads as TGTGCCAGCAGCTTGACGGGGAGCGGGAGAAGCGATGAGCAGTTCTTC. This sequence encodes CASSLTGSGRSDEQFF. The chain recombines TRBV7-3 with TRBJ2-1; 8 bases map to TRBD2. This CDR3 is 16 amino acids long. The germline V gene has CDR1 SGHTA and CDR2 FQGTGA. With 3 bases clipped from V and 8 bases from J, the junction kept 12 bases outside the gene matches.